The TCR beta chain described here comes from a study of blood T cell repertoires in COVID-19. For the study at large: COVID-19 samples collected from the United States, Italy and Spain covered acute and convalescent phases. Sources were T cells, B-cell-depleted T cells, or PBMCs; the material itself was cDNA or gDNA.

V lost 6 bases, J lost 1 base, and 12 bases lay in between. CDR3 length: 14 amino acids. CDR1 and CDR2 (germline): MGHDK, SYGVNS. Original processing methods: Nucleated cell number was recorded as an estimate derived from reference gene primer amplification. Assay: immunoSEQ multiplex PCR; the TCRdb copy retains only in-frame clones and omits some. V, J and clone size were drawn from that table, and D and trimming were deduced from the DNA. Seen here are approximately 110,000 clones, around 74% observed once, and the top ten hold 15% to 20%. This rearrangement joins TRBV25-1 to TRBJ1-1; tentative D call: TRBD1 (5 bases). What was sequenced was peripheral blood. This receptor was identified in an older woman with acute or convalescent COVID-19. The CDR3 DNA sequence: TGTGCCAGCAGAGGAGGGACGCGGAACACTGAAGCTTTCTTT. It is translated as CASRGGTRNTEAFF.